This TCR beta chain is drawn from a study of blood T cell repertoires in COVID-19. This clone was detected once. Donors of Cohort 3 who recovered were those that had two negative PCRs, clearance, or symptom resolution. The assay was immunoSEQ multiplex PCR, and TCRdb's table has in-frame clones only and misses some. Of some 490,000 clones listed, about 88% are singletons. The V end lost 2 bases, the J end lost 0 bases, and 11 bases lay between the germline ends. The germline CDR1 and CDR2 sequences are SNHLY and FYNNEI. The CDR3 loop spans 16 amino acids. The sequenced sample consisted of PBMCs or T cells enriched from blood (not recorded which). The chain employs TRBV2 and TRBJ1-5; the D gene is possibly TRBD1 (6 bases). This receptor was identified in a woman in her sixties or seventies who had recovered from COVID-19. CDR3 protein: CASSERTVYSNQPQHF. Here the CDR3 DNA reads TGTGCCAGCAGTGAACGGACAGTCTATAGCAATCAGCCCCAGCATTTT.